These 28 T cell receptor beta chains share one sample of origin, sequenced in a study of OX40 agonist ivuxolimab in advanced cancers. Produced via immunoSEQ multiplex PCR; TCRdb's table is partial and in-frame only. The sample carries tens of thousands of clones, roughly 89% recorded once. The material was CD4+ or CD8+ T cells sorted from blood, obtained in a trial of the OX40 agonist ivuxolimab. These receptors originate from an adult with an advanced solid tumor such as melanoma, head and neck, liver or kidney cancer.

V is TRBV9 and J is TRBJ2-2; D is uncertain. From germline, CDR1 is SGDLS and CDR2 YYNGEE. CDR3 length: 15 amino acids. The germline V and J ends were trimmed by 2 bases and 0 bases, with 8 bases remaining between them. The CDR3 sequence: CASSVGTPNTGELFF. The CDR3 DNA reads TGTGCCAGCAGCGTTGGTACACCGAACACCGGGGAGCTGTTTTTT.

This chain joins TRBV5-6 and TRBJ2-7; possible D gene TRBD2, 5 bases. This CDR3 has 13 residues. Trimming pared 3 bases from V and 4 bases from J, leaving 11 bases between. CDR1 SGHDT and CDR2 YYEEEE come from the germline V gene. The CDR3 sequence: CASSSLAGYEQYF. The CDR3 bases are TGTGCCAGCAGCTCCCTTGCGGGTTACGAGCAGTACTTC.

The chain employs TRBV6-5 and TRBJ1-2, with 8 bases that match TRBD1. The CDR3 sequence is 13 residues long. The trim removed 5 bases at V and 6 bases at J, leaving 5 bases unmatched. CDR1 MNHEY and CDR2 SVGAGI come from the germline V gene. The CDR3 sequence is CASSARGLDGYTF. The CDR3 bases are TGTGCCAGCAGTGCCAGGGGGCTGGATGGCTACACCTTC.

This rearrangement joins TRBV4-1 to TRBJ1-2, with D unresolved. V was shortened by 1 base and J by 5 bases, with 11 bases between the two germline ends. Germline CDR1 reads MGHRA; CDR2 reads YSYEKL. This CDR3 region has 14 residues. The CDR3, as DNA: TGCGCCAGCAGCCAAGGACCGGTTGATTATGGCTACACCTTC. Protein sequence: CASSQGPVDYGYTF.

The chain combines TRBV11-2 with TRBJ1-2; TRBD1 is a possible D gene (5 bases). V was trimmed by 5 bases and J by 6 bases, leaving 16 bases between them. The CDR3 has 14 residues. Germline CDR1 is SGHAT and CDR2 is FQNNGV. In DNA form, the CDR3 reads TGTGCCAGCAGCCCAGTTGGGCGGGGGGATGGCTACACCTTC. Its protein product is CASSPVGRGDGYTF.

The rearrangement links TRBV29-1 to TRBJ2-3; possible D gene TRBD2, 6 bases. CDR3 length equals 14 residues. The germline V and J ends were trimmed by 5 bases and 2 bases, with 14 bases remaining between them. The germline V gene encodes CDR1 SQVTM and CDR2 ANQGSEA. CDR3 region: CSVRASEFTDTQYF. In DNA form, the CDR3 reads TGCAGCGTTAGGGCTAGCGAGTTCACAGATACGCAGTATTTT.

V and J are TRBV7-6 and TRBJ1-2, with D maybe TRBD1 (5 bases). CDR1 is SGHVS and CDR2 is FNYEAQ in the germline V gene. V dropped 1 base and J dropped 5 bases, with 8 bases sitting between them. The CDR3 covers 13 residues. The CDR3 is CASSLGQFYGYTF. For the CDR3, the DNA is TGTGCCAGCAGCTTAGGACAGTTTTATGGCTACACCTTC.

J is TRBJ2-5 and V is TRBV6-6; 9 bases agree with TRBD1. Germline loops: CDR1 MNHNY, CDR2 SVGAGI (reference sequence). This CDR3 is built from 15 residues. V was clipped by 6 bases and J by 5 bases; unmatched bases: 10. The CDR3 loop is CASRPPGQGVETQYF. DNA of the CDR3: TGTGCCAGCAGACCTCCGGGACAGGGTGTGGAGACCCAGTACTTC.

This sequence joins TRBV6-5 and TRBJ1-2, with unresolved D. The V gene's germline CDR1 is MNHEY and CDR2 SVGAGI. V was pared by 6 bases and J by 6 bases, with 14 bases between. The CDR3 loop spans 13 amino acids. The CDR3 coding sequence is TGTGCCAGCAGCGTCTTTGCGGGGAATGGCTACACCTTC. This codes for CASSVFAGNGYTF.

This clone has a single count. This chain joins TRBV30 and TRBJ2-2, with 7 bases matching TRBD2. Germline assignment: CDR1 GTSNPN and CDR2 SVGIG (reference sequence). J was trimmed by 9 bases and V by 8 bases; bases with no gene match: 3. This CDR3 has 10 residues. This chain's CDR3 is CAAGGWELFF. Here the CDR3 DNA reads TGTGCCGCCGGGGGGTGGGAGCTGTTTTTT.

V is TRBV28 and J is TRBJ1-2; no reliable D call. The germline CDR1 and CDR2 sequences are MDHEN and SYDVKM. Trimming took off 6 bases at V and 0 bases at J, with 2 bases between the two ends. The CDR3 has 11 amino acids. The CDR3 loop is CASSSNYGYTF. The CDR3, as DNA: TGTGCCAGCAGCTCTAACTATGGCTACACCTTC.

The J gene is TRBJ2-3, the V gene TRBV5-1; TRBD2 is a possible D gene (6 bases). CDR1 is SGHRS and CDR2 is YFSETQ in the germline V gene. The CDR3 has 17 amino acids. Trimming took 0 bases from V and 0 from J, leaving 14 bases between them. The chain's CDR3 is CASSLALGTGSTDTQYF. CDR3 bases: TGCGCCAGCAGCTTGGCTCTTGGGACTGGGAGCACAGATACGCAGTATTTT.

The chain is built from TRBV6-5 and TRBJ2-6; D gene ambiguous. V lost 8 bases to trimming and J lost 0 bases, with 8 bases between them. Germline V gene data show CDR1 as MNHEY and CDR2 as SVGAGI. The CDR3 consists of 14 residues. As DNA, the CDR3 is TGTGCCAGCGGCCTCTACTCTGGGGCCAACGTCCTGACTTTC. It codes for CASGLYSGANVLTF.

J is TRBJ1-4 and V is TRBV15; D call uncertain. The V and J ends lost 0 bases and 8 bases respectively, with 16 bases between them. This CDR3 is built from 16 residues. CDR1 and CDR2 from the germline V gene are LNHNV and YYDKDF (reference sequence). The CDR3 DNA sequence: TGTGCCACCAGCAGAGATTCCGGGCCCTTGAAGGAAAAACTGTTTTTT. Its protein is CATSRDSGPLKEKLFF.

The CDR3 DNA sequence: TGTGCCAGTAGTATCGCTTTTGGTAATTCCTACAATGAGCAGTTCTTC. This translates into CASSIAFGNSYNEQFF. The J gene is TRBJ2-1, the V gene TRBV19; D is ambiguous. The V end was cut by 3 bases, the J end by 1 base, with 13 bases between. Germline CDR1 is LNHDA and CDR2 is SQIVND (reference sequence). The CDR3 totals 16 residues.

This clone is a singleton in its sample. The V gene is TRBV7-2, the J gene TRBJ1-5; D unresolved. CDR3 length: 16 amino acids. From germline, CDR1 is SGHTA and CDR2 FQGNSA. With 5 bases removed from V and 2 bases from J, the gap between germline ends came to 16 bases. The CDR3 nucleotides read TGTGCCAGCAGCCTGGCCGCCCGCTGGGGCAATCAGCCCCAGCATTTT. This encodes CASSLAARWGNQPQHF. Combining the CDR3 with reference TRBV7-2 and TRBJ1-5 gives the whole variable domain GAGVSQSPSNKVTEKGKDVELRCDPISGHTALYWYRQSLGQGLEFLIYFQGNSAPDKSGLPSDRFSAERTGGSVSTLTIQRTQQEDSAVYLCASSLAARWGNQPQHFGDGTRLSIL.

This clone was found once. The chain couples TRBV11-3 to TRBJ2-1, with no clear D. In germline, CDR1 is SGHNT, CDR2 YENEEA. V dropped 2 bases and J dropped 8 bases, with 22 bases sitting between them. The CDR3 runs 17 residues. DNA of the CDR3: TGTGCCAGCAGCTTACTTGGACCCCCTATTGGGGTCGATGAGCAGTTCTTC. This translates into CASSLLGPPIGVDEQFF.

V usage is TRBV5-6 and J usage is TRBJ2-1; 10 bases agree with TRBD2. The germline gives CDR1 SGHDT, CDR2 YYEEEE. The CDR3 contains 16 residues. V was clipped by 5 bases and J by 2 bases; unmatched bases: 7. CDR3 sequence (DNA): TGTGCCAGCAGTCCGGGACTAGCGATGACCTACAATGAGCAGTTCTTC. Amino acid sequence: CASSPGLAMTYNEQFF.

As for this clone: Other DNA sequences of this sample code for an identical CDR3. This chain links TRBV19 with TRBJ1-1; a weak D match, TRBD1 (5 bases). Trimming took 4 bases from V and 1 from J, leaving 7 bases between them. From germline, CDR1 is LNHDA and CDR2 SQIVND (reference sequence). The CDR3 runs to 13 residues. The CDR3 DNA reads TGTGCCAGTAGTAGGCAGGGGAACACTGAAGCTTTCTTT. Its protein product is CASSRQGNTEAFF.

The chain joins TRBV7-3 to TRBJ2-1; 8 bases are shared with TRBD2. CDR3 size: 17 residues. With V trimmed by 4 bases and J by 1 base, 9 bases remained unmatched. Germline V gene data show CDR1 as SGHTA and CDR2 as FQGTGA. In nucleotides, the CDR3 is TGTGCCAGCAGCTCGGGAGGGGAGAGTAGTTCCTACAATGAGCAGTTCTTC. It yields the protein CASSSGGESSSYNEQFF.

The rearrangement joins TRBV5-4 to TRBJ2-5; D not resolved. Germline V lookup: CDR1 SGHNT, CDR2 YYREEE (reference sequence). There are 13 residues in the CDR3. V was shortened by 0 bases and J by 4 bases, with 7 bases between the two germline ends. The CDR3 loop reads CASSLEPLETQYF. The CDR3 bases are TGTGCCAGCAGCTTGGAGCCATTAGAGACCCAGTACTTC. Variable domain in full (rest from reference TRBV5-4 and TRBJ2-5): ETGVTQSPTHLIKTRGQQVTLRCSSQSGHNTVSWYQQALGQGPQFIFQYYREEENGRGNFPPRFSGLQFPNYSSELNVNALELDDSALYLCASSLEPLETQYFGPGTRLLVL.

The chain combines TRBV27 with TRBJ2-7, with D perhaps given as TRBD1 or TRBD2 (6 bases each). This CDR3 is built from 14 residues. From germline, CDR1 is MNHEY and CDR2 SMNVEV (reference sequence). The germline V and J ends were trimmed by 5 bases and 6 bases, with 17 bases remaining between them. For the CDR3, the DNA is TGTGCCAGCAGTGTGGGGGGCGAGAGGGGCGAGCAGTACTTC. It specifies CASSVGGERGEQYF.

V is TRBV28 and J is TRBJ1-6, with a possible D match to TRBD1 (5 bases). The germline V gene encodes CDR1 MDHEN and CDR2 SYDVKM. V lost 6 bases and J 7 bases, leaving 19 bases between the germline ends. CDR3 length: 16 amino acids. CDR3 sequence: CASRATRQFENSPLHF. The DNA for the CDR3 is TGTGCCAGCAGAGCCACTCGACAGTTTGAAAATTCACCCCTCCACTTT.

This clone was found a few times. The chain combines TRBV19 with TRBJ1-2; unclear D gene. The CDR3 has 13 residues. Deletions cut 6 bases from V and 4 bases from J, with 12 bases between. Germline loops: CDR1 LNHDA, CDR2 SQIVND (reference sequence). In DNA form, the CDR3 reads TGTGCCAGTAGAAACCCGGAGGGCTATGGCTACACCTTC. The encoded protein is CASRNPEGYGYTF.

The J gene is TRBJ1-5, the V gene TRBV30, with a possible D match to TRBD1 (5 bases). From germline, CDR1 is GTSNPN and CDR2 SVGIG (reference sequence). The CDR3 consists of 14 residues. Trimming left V 2 bases short and J 1 base short, with 9 bases between. The CDR3 bases are TGTGCCTGGAGTCCAGGGTTCAGCAATCAGCCCCAGCATTTT. Its protein product is CAWSPGFSNQPQHF.

The gene calls are TRBV18 and TRBJ2-3; TRBD1 matches 12 bases. V lost 3 bases and J lost 1; bases outside the gene matches: 5. The germline V gene has CDR1 KGHSH and CDR2 LQKENI. The CDR3 runs 17 residues. The CDR3 DNA sequence: TGTGCCAGCTCACCGGGACAGGGGGCGCAGGGCACAGATACGCAGTATTTT. Translation: CASSPGQGAQGTDTQYF.

The V call is TRBV7-3, the J call TRBJ2-3; unclear D gene. The V end lost 4 bases, the J end lost 9 bases, and 14 bases lay between the germline ends. The CDR3 covers 13 residues. Germline assignment: CDR1 SGHTA and CDR2 FQGTGA. DNA of the CDR3: TGTGCCAGCAGCTCTGGGCTTTTGGGAACGCAGTATTTT. Translating it yields CASSSGLLGTQYF.

The chain combines TRBV20-1 with TRBJ1-1; no definite D call. The V and J ends lost 5 bases and 1 base respectively, with 5 bases between them. Germline V gives CDR1 DFQATT, CDR2 SNEGSKA (reference sequence). The CDR3 has 11 residues. The CDR3 loop is CSAPENTEAFF. DNA of the CDR3: TGCAGTGCTCCCGAGAACACTGAAGCTTTCTTT.